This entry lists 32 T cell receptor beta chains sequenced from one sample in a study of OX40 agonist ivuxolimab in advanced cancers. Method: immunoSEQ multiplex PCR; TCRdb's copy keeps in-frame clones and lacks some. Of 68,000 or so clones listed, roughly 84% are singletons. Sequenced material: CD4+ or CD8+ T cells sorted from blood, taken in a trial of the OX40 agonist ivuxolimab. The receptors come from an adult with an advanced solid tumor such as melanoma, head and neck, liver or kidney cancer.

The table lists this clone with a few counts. The CDR3 loop is CASSFGGWSTDTQYF. Here the CDR3 DNA reads TGTGCCAGCAGTTTTGGCGGATGGAGCACAGATACGCAGTATTTT. The gene calls are TRBV28 and TRBJ2-3; no reliable D call. This CDR3 contains 15 residues. Germline CDR1 reads MDHEN; CDR2 reads SYDVKM. Deletions cut 3 bases from V and 0 bases from J, with 10 bases between.

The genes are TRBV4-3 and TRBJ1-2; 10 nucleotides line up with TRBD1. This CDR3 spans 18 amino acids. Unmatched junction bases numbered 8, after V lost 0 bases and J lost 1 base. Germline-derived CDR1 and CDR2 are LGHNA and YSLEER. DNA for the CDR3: TGCGCCAGCAGCCAAGAATTAGGGACAGGGGACCATAACTATGGCTACACCTTC. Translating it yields CASSQELGTGDHNYGYTF.

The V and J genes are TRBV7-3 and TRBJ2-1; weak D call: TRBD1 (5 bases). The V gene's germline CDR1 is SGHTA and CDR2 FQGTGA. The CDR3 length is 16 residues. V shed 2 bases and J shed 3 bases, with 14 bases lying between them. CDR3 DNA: TGTGCCAGCAGCTTAGACAGCTCGATGAACTACAATGAGCAGTTCTTC. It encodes CASSLDSSMNYNEQFF.

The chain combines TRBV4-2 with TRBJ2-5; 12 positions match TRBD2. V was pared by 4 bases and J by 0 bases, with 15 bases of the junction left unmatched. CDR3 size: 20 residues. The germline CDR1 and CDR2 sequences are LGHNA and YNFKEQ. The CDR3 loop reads CASSLSAGASGRDNQETQYF. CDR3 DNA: TGTGCCAGCAGCCTTTCTGCTGGGGCTAGCGGGAGGGACAACCAAGAGACCCAGTACTTC.

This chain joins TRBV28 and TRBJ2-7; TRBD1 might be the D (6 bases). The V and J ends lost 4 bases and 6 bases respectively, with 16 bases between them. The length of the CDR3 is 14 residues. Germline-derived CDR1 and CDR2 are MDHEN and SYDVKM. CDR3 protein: CASSSSGVGREQYF. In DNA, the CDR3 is TGTGCCAGCAGTTCTTCAGGGGTAGGACGCGAGCAGTACTTC. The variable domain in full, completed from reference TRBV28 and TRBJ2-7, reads DVKVTQSSRYLVKRTGEKVFLECVQDMDHENMFWYRQDPGLGLRLIYFSYDVKMKEKGDIPEGYSVSREKKERFSLILESASTNQTSMYLCASSSSGVGREQYFGPGTRLTVT.

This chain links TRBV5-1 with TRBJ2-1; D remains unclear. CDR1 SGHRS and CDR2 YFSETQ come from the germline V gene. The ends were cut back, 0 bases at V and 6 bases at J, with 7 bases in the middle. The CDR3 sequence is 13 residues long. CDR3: CASSLVVGNEQFF. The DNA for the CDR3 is TGCGCCAGCAGCTTGGTGGTGGGCAATGAGCAGTTCTTC. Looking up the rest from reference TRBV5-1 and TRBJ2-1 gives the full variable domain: KAGVTQTPRYLIKTRGQQVTLSCSPISGHRSVSWYQQTPGQGLQFLFEYFSETQRNKGNFPGRFSGRQFSNSRSEMNVSTLELGDSALYLCASSLVVGNEQFFGPGTRLTVL.

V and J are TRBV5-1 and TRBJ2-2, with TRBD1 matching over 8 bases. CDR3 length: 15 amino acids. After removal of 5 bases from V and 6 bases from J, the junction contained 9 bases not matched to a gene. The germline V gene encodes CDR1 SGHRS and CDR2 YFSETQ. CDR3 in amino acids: CASRPDRGISGELFF. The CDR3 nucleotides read TGCGCCAGCAGACCCGACAGGGGTATATCCGGGGAGCTGTTTTTT. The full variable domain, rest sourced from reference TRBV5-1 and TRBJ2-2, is KAGVTQTPRYLIKTRGQQVTLSCSPISGHRSVSWYQQTPGQGLQFLFEYFSETQRNKGNFPGRFSGRQFSNSRSEMNVSTLELGDSALYLCASRPDRGISGELFFGEGSRLTVL.

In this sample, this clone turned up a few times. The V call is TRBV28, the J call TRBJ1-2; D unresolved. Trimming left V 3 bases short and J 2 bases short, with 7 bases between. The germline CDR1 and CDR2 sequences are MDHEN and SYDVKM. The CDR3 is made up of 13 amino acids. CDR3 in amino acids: CASSFSRNYGYTF. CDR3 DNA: TGTGCCAGCAGTTTCTCCAGAAACTATGGCTACACCTTC.

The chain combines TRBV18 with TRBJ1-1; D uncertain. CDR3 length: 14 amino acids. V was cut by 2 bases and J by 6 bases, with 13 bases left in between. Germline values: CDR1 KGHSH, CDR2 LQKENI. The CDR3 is CASSPINSGPEAFF. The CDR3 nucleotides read TGTGCCAGCTCACCAATTAACAGCGGGCCTGAAGCTTTCTTT. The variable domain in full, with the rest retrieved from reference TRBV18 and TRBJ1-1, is NAGVMQNPRHLVRRRGQEARLRCSPMKGHSHVYWYRQLPEEGLKFMVYLQKENIIDESGMPKERFSAEFPKEGPSILRIQQVVRGDSAAYFCASSPINSGPEAFFGQGTRLTVV.

CDR3 coding DNA: TGTGCCAGCAGTTTTGGCTCGATTGGGCTGTTTTTT. Protein product: CASSFGSIGLFF. This chain connects TRBV28 to TRBJ1-4; D remains unclear. The V and J ends lost 3 bases and 14 bases respectively, with 13 bases between them. CDR1 is MDHEN and CDR2 is SYDVKM in the germline V gene. The CDR3 totals 12 residues.

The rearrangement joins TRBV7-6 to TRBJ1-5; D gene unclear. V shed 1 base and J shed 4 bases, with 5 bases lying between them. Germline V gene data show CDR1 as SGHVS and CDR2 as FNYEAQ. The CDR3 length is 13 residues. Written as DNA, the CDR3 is TGTGCCAGCAGCTTAGGGGAGAATCAGCCCCAGCATTTT. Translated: CASSLGENQPQHF. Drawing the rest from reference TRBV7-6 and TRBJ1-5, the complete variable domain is GAGVSQSPRYKVTKRGQDVALRCDPISGHVSLYWYRQALGQGPEFLTYFNYEAQQDKSGLPNDRFSAERPEGSISTLTIQRTEQRDSAMYRCASSLGENQPQHFGDGTRLSIL.

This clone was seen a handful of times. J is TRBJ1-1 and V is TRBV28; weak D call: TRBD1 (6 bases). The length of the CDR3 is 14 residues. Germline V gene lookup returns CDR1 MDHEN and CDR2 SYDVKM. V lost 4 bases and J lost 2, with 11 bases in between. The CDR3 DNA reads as TGTGCCAGCAGTTCCGGACAGTCTAACACTGAAGCTTTCTTT. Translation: CASSSGQSNTEAFF.

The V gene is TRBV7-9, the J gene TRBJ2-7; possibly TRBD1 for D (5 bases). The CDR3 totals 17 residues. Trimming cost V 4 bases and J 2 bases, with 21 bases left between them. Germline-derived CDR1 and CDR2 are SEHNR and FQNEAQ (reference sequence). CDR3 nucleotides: TGTGCCAGCAGCTCTCTCCCGAGGCGCAAGGGGACCTACGAGCAGTACTTC. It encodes CASSSLPRRKGTYEQYF.

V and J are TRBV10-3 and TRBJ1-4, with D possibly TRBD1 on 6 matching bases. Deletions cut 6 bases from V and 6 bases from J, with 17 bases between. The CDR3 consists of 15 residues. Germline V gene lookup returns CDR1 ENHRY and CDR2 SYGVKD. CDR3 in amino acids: CAIREQGRGDEKLFF. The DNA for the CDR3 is TGTGCCATCAGGGAACAGGGAAGGGGCGATGAAAAACTGTTTTTT.

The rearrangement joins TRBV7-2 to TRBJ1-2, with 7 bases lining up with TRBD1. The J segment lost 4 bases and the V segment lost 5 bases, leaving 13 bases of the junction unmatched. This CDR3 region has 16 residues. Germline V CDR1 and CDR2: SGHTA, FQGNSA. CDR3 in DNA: TGTGCCAGCAGCCGCAGGGGGTCCGGCGGGAGCTATGGCTACACCTTC. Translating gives CASSRRGSGGSYGYTF. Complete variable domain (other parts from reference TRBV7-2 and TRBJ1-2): GAGVSQSPSNKVTEKGKDVELRCDPISGHTALYWYRQSLGQGLEFLIYFQGNSAPDKSGLPSDRFSAERTGGSVSTLTIQRTQQEDSAVYLCASSRRGSGGSYGYTFGSGTRLTVV.

The CDR3 protein is CASSSDSNEQFF. Written as DNA, the CDR3 is TGTGCCAGCAGCTCCGACAGCAATGAGCAGTTCTTC. V and J are TRBV7-3 and TRBJ2-1; maybe TRBD1 (5 bases). The germline V and J ends were trimmed by 4 bases and 6 bases, with 7 bases remaining between them. The length of the CDR3 is 12 residues. Germline lookup yields CDR1 SGHTA and CDR2 FQGTGA.

The CDR3 sequence: CASRARSGANVLTF. The CDR3 region has the DNA TGTGCCAGCAGGGCAAGGTCTGGGGCCAACGTCCTGACTTTC. The chain employs TRBV2 and TRBJ2-6; D call uncertain. Trimming took 6 bases from V and 1 from J, leaving 7 bases between them. The CDR3 is made up of 14 amino acids. The germline V gene has CDR1 SNHLY and CDR2 FYNNEI. The full variable domain, in which reference TRBV2 and TRBJ2-6 provide the parts outside the CDR3, is EPEVTQTPSHQVTQMGQEVILRCVPISNHLYFYWYRQILGQKVEFLVSFYNNEISEKSEIFDDQFSVERPDGSNFTLKIRSTKLEDSAMYFCASRARSGANVLTFGAGSRLTVL.

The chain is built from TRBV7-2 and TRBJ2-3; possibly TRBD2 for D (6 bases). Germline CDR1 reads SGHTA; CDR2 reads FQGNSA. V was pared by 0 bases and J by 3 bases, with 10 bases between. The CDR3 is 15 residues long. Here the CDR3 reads CASSLASGFTDTQYF. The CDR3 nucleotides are TGTGCCAGCAGCTTAGCCAGCGGGTTTACAGATACGCAGTATTTT.

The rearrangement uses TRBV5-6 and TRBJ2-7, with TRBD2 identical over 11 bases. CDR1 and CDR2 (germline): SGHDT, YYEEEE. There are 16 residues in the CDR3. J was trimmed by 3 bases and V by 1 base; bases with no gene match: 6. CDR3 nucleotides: TGTGCCAGCAGCTTGTTGGTAGCGGGAGGGCTCTACGAGCAGTACTTC. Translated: CASSLLVAGGLYEQYF.

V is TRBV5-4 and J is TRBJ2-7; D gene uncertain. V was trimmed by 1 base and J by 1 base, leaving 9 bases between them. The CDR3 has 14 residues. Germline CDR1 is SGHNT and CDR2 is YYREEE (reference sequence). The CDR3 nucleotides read TGTGCCAGCAGCTTGAGTGGCAGGTCCTACGAGCAGTACTTC. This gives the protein CASSLSGRSYEQYF. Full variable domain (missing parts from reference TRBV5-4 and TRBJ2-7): ETGVTQSPTHLIKTRGQQVTLRCSSQSGHNTVSWYQQALGQGPQFIFQYYREEENGRGNFPPRFSGLQFPNYSSELNVNALELDDSALYLCASSLSGRSYEQYFGPGTRLTVT.

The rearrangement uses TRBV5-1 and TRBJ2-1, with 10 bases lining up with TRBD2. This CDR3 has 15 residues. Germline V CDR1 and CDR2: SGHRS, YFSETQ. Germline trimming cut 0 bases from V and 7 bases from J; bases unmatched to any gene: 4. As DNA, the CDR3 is TGCGCCAGCAGCTTGGAAACTAGCGGGGTAAATGAGCAGTTCTTC. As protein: CASSLETSGVNEQFF.

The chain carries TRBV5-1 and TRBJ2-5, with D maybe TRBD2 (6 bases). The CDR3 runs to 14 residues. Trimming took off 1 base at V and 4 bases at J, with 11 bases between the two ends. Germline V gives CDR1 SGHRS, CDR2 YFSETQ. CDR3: CASSLNAGLETQYF. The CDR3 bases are TGCGCCAGCAGCTTGAACGCGGGATTAGAGACCCAGTACTTC.

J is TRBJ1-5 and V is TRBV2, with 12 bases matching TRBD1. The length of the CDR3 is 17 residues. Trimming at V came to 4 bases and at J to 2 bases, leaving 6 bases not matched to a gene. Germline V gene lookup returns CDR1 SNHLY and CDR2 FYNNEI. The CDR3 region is CASSGGTGGRGNQPQHF. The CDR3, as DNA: TGTGCCAGCAGTGGGGGGACAGGGGGCAGAGGCAATCAGCCCCAGCATTTT.

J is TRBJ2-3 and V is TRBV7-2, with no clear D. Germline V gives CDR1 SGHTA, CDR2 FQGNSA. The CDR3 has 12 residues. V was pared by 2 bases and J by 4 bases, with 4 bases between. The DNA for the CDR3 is TGTGCCAGCAGCTTATACTCAGATACGCAGTATTTT. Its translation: CASSLYSDTQYF.

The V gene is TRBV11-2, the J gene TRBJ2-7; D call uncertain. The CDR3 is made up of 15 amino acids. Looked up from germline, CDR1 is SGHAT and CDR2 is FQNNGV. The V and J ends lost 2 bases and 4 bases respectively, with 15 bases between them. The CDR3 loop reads CASSLTHPGTYEQYF. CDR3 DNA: TGTGCCAGCAGCTTAACGCATCCGGGTACGTACGAGCAGTACTTC.

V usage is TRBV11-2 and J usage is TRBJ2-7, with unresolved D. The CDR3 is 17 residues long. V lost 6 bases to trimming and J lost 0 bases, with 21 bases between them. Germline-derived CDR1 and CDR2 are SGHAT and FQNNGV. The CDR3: CASSSRVLIWSSYEQYF. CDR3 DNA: TGTGCCAGCAGTTCAAGGGTACTCATTTGGAGCTCCTACGAGCAGTACTTC.

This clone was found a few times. CDR3 sequence: CAIGTGQTVAFF. The CDR3 region has the DNA TGTGCCATCGGGACAGGTCAAACCGTGGCTTTCTTT. This chain joins TRBV10-3 and TRBJ1-1; 8 nucleotides line up with TRBD1. V was pared by 8 bases and J by 11 bases, with 10 bases of the junction left unmatched. Per the germline V gene, CDR1 is ENHRY and CDR2 is SYGVKD. The CDR3 has 12 amino acids.

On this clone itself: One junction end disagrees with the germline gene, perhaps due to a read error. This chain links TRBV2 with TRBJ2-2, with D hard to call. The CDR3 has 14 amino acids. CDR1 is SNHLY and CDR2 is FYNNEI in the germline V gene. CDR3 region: CASREASNTGELFF. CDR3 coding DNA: TGTGCCAGCAGGGAAGCGTCGAACACCGGGGAGCTGTTTTTT. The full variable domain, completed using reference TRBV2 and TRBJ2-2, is EPEVTQTPSHQVTQMGQEVILRCVPISNHLYFYWYRQILGQKVEFLVSFYNNEISEKSEIFDDQFSVERPDGSNFTLKIRSTKLEDSAMYFCASREASNTGELFFGEGSRLTVL.

CDR3 protein: CASSQVWGQGRFF. In DNA, the CDR3 is TGTGCCAGCAGCCAAGTCTGGGGGCAGGGGCGCTTCTTC. V gene TRBV14 combines with J gene TRBJ2-1, with a possible D match to TRBD1 (6 bases). CDR3 length: 13 amino acids. The V gene lost 1 base and the J gene lost 16 bases, with 17 bases spanning the gap. Germline-derived CDR1 and CDR2 are SGHDN and FVKESK. Supplemented by reference TRBV14 and TRBJ2-1, the full variable domain reads EAGVTQFPSHSVIEKGQTVTLRCDPISGHDNLYWYRRVMGKEIKFLLHFVKESKQDESGMPNNRFLAERTGGTYSTLKVQPAELEDSGVYFCASSQVWGQGRFFGPGTRLTVL.

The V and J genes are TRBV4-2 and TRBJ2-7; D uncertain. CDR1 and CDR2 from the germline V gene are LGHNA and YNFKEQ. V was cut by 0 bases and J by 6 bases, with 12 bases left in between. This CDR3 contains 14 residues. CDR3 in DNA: TGTGCCAGCAGCCAAGATCCCGAGGAATCCGAGCAGTACTTC. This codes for CASSQDPEESEQYF.

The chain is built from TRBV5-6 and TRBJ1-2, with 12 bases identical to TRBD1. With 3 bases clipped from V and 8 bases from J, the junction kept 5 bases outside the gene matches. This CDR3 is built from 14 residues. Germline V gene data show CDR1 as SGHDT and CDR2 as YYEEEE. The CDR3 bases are TGTGCCAGCAGCTGGGACAGGGGGCTCTGGGGCTACACCTTC. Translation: CASSWDRGLWGYTF. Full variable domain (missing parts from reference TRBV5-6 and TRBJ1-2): DAGVTQSPTHLIKTRGQQVTLRCSPKSGHDTVSWYQQALGQGPQFIFQYYEEEERQRGNFPDRFSGHQFPNYSSELNVNALLLGDSALYLCASSWDRGLWGYTFGSGTRLTVV.

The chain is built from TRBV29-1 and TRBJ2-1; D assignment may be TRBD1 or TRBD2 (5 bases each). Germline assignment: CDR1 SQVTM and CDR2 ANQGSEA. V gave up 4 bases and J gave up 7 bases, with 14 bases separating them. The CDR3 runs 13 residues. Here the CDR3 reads CSVVKGTGNEQFF. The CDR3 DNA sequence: TGCAGCGTTGTCAAGGGGACGGGGAATGAGCAGTTCTTC.